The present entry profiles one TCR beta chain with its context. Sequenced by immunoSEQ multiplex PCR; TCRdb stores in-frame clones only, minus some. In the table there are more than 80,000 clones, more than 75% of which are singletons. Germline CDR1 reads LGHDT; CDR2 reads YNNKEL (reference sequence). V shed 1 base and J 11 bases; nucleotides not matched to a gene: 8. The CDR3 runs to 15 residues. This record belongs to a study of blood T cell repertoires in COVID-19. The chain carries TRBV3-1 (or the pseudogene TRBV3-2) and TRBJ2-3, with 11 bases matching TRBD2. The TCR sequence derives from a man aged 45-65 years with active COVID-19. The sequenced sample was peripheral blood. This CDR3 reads CASSQGSGRASVQYF. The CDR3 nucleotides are TGTGCCAGCAGCCAAGGTAGCGGGAGGGCCTCAGTGCAGTATTTT.